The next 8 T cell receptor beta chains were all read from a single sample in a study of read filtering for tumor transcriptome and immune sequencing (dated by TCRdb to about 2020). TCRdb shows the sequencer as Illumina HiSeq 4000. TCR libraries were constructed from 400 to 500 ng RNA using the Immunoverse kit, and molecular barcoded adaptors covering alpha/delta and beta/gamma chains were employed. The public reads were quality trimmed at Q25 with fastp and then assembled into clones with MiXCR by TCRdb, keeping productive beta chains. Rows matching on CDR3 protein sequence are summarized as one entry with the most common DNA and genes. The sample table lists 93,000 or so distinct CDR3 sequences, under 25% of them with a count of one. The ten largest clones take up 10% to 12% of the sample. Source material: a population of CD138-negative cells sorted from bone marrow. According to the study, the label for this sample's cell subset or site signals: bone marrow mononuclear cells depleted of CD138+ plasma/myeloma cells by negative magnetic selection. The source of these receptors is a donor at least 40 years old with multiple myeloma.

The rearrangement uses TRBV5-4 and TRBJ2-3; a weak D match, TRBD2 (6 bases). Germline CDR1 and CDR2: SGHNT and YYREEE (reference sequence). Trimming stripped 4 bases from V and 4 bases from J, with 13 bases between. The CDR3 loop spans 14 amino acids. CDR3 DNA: TGTGCCAGCAGCAGGCGGGACGCTTCAGATACGCAGTATTTT. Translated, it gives CASSRRDASDTQYF.

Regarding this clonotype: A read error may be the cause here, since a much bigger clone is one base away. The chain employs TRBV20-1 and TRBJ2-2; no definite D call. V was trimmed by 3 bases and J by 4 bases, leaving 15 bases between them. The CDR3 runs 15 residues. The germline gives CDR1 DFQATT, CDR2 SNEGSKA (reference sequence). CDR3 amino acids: CSASNVLGGTGELFF. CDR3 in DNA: TGCAGTGCTAGCAACGTCCTAGGCGGCACCGGGGAGCTGTTTTTT.

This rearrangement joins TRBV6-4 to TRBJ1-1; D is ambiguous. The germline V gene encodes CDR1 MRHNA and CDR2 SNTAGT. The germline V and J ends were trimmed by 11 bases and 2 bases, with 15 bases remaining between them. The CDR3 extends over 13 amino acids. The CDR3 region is CAARREPNTEAFF. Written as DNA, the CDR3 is TGTGCCGCCCGCCGGGAACCTAACACTGAAGCTTTCTTT.

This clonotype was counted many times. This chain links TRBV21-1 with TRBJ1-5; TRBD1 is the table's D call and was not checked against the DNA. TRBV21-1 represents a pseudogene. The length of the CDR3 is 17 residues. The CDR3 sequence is CASSKVGTGFPNQPQHF. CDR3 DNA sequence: TGTGCCAGCAGCAAAGTGGGGACAGGGTTCCCAAATCAGCCCCAGCATTTT.

The CDR3 protein is CSVIAGSREQYF. CDR3 in DNA: TGCAGCGTCATAGCAGGTAGCCGCGAGCAGTACTTC. The chain couples TRBV29-1 to TRBJ2-7; no firm D call. The V end was cut by 6 bases, the J end by 6 bases, with 15 bases between. This CDR3 has 12 residues. The germline V gene encodes CDR1 SQVTM and CDR2 ANQGSEA.

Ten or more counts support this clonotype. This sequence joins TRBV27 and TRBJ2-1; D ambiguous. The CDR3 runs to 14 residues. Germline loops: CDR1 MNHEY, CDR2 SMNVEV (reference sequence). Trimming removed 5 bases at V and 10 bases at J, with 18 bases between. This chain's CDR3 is CASSPPGPDQEQFF. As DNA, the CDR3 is TGTGCCAGCAGTCCCCCAGGACCCGATCAAGAGCAGTTCTTC.

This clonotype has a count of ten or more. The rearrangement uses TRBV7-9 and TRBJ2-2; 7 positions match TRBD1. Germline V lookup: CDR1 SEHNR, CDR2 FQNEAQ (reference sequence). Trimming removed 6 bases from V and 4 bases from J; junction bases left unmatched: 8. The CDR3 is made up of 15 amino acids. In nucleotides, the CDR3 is TGTGCCAGCAGAGCCCGGGACAGACTCACCGGGGAGCTGTTTTTT. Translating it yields CASRARDRLTGELFF.

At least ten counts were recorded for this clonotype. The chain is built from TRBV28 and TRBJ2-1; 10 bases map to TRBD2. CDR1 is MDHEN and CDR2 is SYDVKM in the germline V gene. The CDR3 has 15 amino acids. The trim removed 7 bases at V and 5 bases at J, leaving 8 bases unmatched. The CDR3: CASTTASGGNNEQFF. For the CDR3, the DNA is TGTGCCAGCACCACCGCTAGCGGGGGCAACAATGAGCAGTTCTTC.